These 28 T cell receptor beta chains originate from one sample sequenced in a study of blood T cell repertoires in COVID-19. Method: immunoSEQ multiplex PCR; TCRdb's copy keeps in-frame clones and lacks some. The sample has under 300,000 clones, around 90% seen once; the top ten hold around 6.9%. The sequenced sample was peripheral blood. All receptors derive from a man aged 55-75 years who had recovered from COVID-19.

This clone turned up a few times. J is TRBJ2-7 and V is TRBV12-3 or TRBV12-4; no reliable D call. Trimming removed 2 bases from V and 6 bases from J, with 11 bases in between. This CDR3 is built from 13 residues. Written as DNA, the CDR3 is TGTGCCAGCAGTTTAAGTTCTATCTCCGAGCAGTACTTC. This codes for CASSLSSISEQYF.

The genes are TRBV2 and TRBJ1-3; D possibly corresponds to TRBD1 (5 bases). Germline CDR1 reads SNHLY; CDR2 reads FYNNEI. The CDR3 sequence is 15 residues long. V gave up 5 bases and J gave up 0 bases, with 11 bases separating them. The chain's CDR3 is CASSRGTSSGNTIYF. The CDR3 nucleotides read TGTGCCAGCAGTCGCGGGACTAGCTCTGGAAACACCATATATTTT.

The V call is TRBV2, the J call TRBJ2-3; 7 bases align to TRBD2. Germline-derived CDR1 and CDR2 are SNHLY and FYNNEI. The CDR3 length is 17 residues. Trimming took 3 bases from V and 2 from J; bases not matched to a gene: 11. The CDR3 region is CASSEERGRLSTDTQYF. For the CDR3, the DNA is TGTGCCAGCAGTGAGGAGCGGGGCCGCCTTTCCACAGATACGCAGTATTTT.

The chain employs TRBV12-5 and TRBJ2-5, with 9 bases aligning to TRBD1. The V gene end was trimmed by 6 bases and the J gene end by 5 bases; junction bases not matched to a gene: 7. Per germline, CDR1 LGHNT and CDR2 FRNRAP. CDR3 length: 14 residues. The CDR3 DNA follows: TGTGCTAGTGGCACCACAGGGGGCGCGGAGACCCAGTACTTC. Translation: CASGTTGGAETQYF.

The V gene is TRBV19, the J gene TRBJ1-5; D is unresolved. Germline-derived CDR1 and CDR2 are LNHDA and SQIVND (reference sequence). Trimming took off 0 bases at V and 0 bases at J, with 9 bases between the two ends. The CDR3 extends over 16 amino acids. The CDR3: CASSIDPGHSNQPQHF. Written as DNA, the CDR3 is TGTGCCAGTAGTATAGATCCAGGCCATAGCAATCAGCCCCAGCATTTT. Based on the CDR3 plus reference TRBV19 and TRBJ1-5, the full variable domain is DGGITQSPKYLFRKEGQNVTLSCEQNLNHDAMYWYRQDPGQGLRLIYYSQIVNDFQKGDIAEGYSVSREKKESFPLTVTSAQKNPTAFYLCASSIDPGHSNQPQHFGDGTRLSIL.

The chain joins TRBV6-5 to TRBJ2-3, with 10 bases lining up with TRBD2. Losses at the gene ends were 6 bases for V and 2 bases for J; bases not matched to a gene: 5. CDR3 length equals 15 residues. Germline CDR1 is MNHEY and CDR2 is SVGAGI. The chain's CDR3 is CASRLSGGATDTQYF. The CDR3 bases are TGTGCCAGCAGACTCAGCGGGGGGGCCACAGATACGCAGTATTTT.

This chain connects TRBV10-3 to TRBJ2-3; D possibly corresponds to TRBD1 (6 bases). The CDR3 is 19 amino acids. Germline-derived CDR1 and CDR2 are ENHRY and SYGVKD. Trimming stripped 0 bases from V and 4 bases from J, with 23 bases between. CDR3 nucleotide sequence: TGTGCCATCAGTGAGTCGGATATTATGCAGGGGCGCTCCGCAGATACGCAGTATTTT. This encodes CAISESDIMQGRSADTQYF.

This clone was counted only a few times. The chain links TRBV4-2 to TRBJ1-4, with a possible D match to TRBD1 (5 bases). The V end was cut by 1 base, the J end by 1 base, with 10 bases between. In germline, CDR1 is LGHNA, CDR2 YNFKEQ. The CDR3 length is 16 residues. The CDR3 reads CASSQVFRGTNEKLFF. Written as DNA, the CDR3 is TGTGCCAGCAGCCAAGTTTTTAGGGGAACTAATGAAAAACTGTTTTTT.

Comment on this clone: Within the sample, other DNA sequences also encode this same CDR3. The V and J genes are TRBV19 and TRBJ1-2; TRBD1 matches at 7 bases. This CDR3 contains 13 residues. Germline trimming cut 5 bases from V and 4 bases from J; bases unmatched to any gene: 4. Germline CDR1 LNHDA, CDR2 SQIVND (reference sequence). In DNA, the CDR3 is TGTGCCAGTAGTTTCAGGGGGGCCTATGGCTACACCTTC. This codes for CASSFRGAYGYTF.

The rearrangement links TRBV2 to TRBJ1-1; D possibly corresponds to TRBD1 (6 bases). CDR3 length: 15 amino acids. Germline CDR1 reads SNHLY; CDR2 reads FYNNEI. Trimming stripped 4 bases from V and 0 bases from J, with 12 bases between. The CDR3 DNA reads TGTGCCAGCAGTGTTCGGACAGCAATGAACACTGAAGCTTTCTTT. As protein: CASSVRTAMNTEAFF. Combining the CDR3 with reference TRBV2 and TRBJ1-1 gives the whole variable domain EPEVTQTPSHQVTQMGQEVILRCVPISNHLYFYWYRQILGQKVEFLVSFYNNEISEKSEIFDDQFSVERPDGSNFTLKIRSTKLEDSAMYFCASSVRTAMNTEAFFGQGTRLTVV.

CDR3 nucleotides: TGTGCCAGTACGGGACAGGTCGGTTCACCCCTCCACTTT. Its translation is CASTGQVGSPLHF. This chain links TRBV10-3 with TRBJ1-6; 8 nucleotides line up with TRBD1. V was clipped by 10 bases and J by 9 bases; unmatched bases: 8. The CDR3 is 13 residues long. Germline CDR1 reads ENHRY; CDR2 reads SYGVKD.

The gene calls are TRBV6-2 or TRBV6-3 and TRBJ2-1; 8 bases agree with TRBD2. CDR1 and CDR2 (germline): MNHEY, SVGEGT. Trimming cost V 2 bases and J 9 bases; bases outside gene matches: 18. This CDR3 is built from 18 residues. For the CDR3, the DNA is TGTGCCAGCAGTTACCTCCCCCGGCTAGCGGGCTTTGGCGGTGAGCAGTTCTTC. This sequence encodes CASSYLPRLAGFGGEQFF.

The chain links TRBV21-1 to TRBJ1-4; the D call TRBD1 from the table was never checked on the DNA. TRBV21-1 constitutes a pseudogene. CDR3 length equals 15 residues. The CDR3 nucleotides are TGTGCCAGCAGCAAAGCGTGCAGGGTGGGGGAAAAACTGTTTTTT. It translates to CASSKACRVGEKLFF.

The chain has TRBV24-1 and TRBJ2-1, with 8 positions matching TRBD2. Trimming took 4 bases from V and 2 from J; bases not matched to a gene: 3. Per the germline V gene, CDR1 is KGHDR and CDR2 is SFDVKD. The CDR3 runs 15 residues. The CDR3 reads CATSETGLAYNEQFF. The CDR3 DNA sequence: TGTGCCACCAGTGAAACGGGACTAGCCTACAATGAGCAGTTCTTC.

In its sample, this clone was seen a few times. The chain couples TRBV7-9 to TRBJ1-5; tentatively, D is TRBD1 (5 bases). Trimming left V 5 bases short and J 4 bases short, with 21 bases between. This CDR3 contains 17 residues. Germline loops: CDR1 SEHNR, CDR2 FQNEAQ (reference sequence). The CDR3 nucleotides are TGTGCCAGCAGCGCTGGTACGGGGGGATCTGGGAATCAGCCCCAGCATTTT. This sequence encodes CASSAGTGGSGNQPQHF.

The rearrangement uses TRBV9 and TRBJ1-2; D is possibly TRBD1 (5 bases). This CDR3 comprises 14 residues. V lost 4 bases and J lost 1, with 11 bases in between. Looked up from germline, CDR1 is SGDLS and CDR2 is YYNGEE. CDR3 nucleotide sequence: TGTGCCAGCAGCCCCGGGGGGTTTAACTATGGCTACACCTTC. It specifies CASSPGGFNYGYTF.

This chain joins TRBV2 and TRBJ2-1, with D perhaps matching TRBD2 (6 bases). The CDR3 runs to 11 residues. Trimming took off 7 bases at V and 8 bases at J, with 9 bases between the two ends. Germline V gives CDR1 SNHLY, CDR2 FYNNEI. CDR3 in amino acids: CASKRGYEQFF. The CDR3 nucleotides are TGTGCCAGCAAACGGGGGTATGAGCAGTTCTTC. Complete variable domain (other parts from reference TRBV2 and TRBJ2-1): EPEVTQTPSHQVTQMGQEVILRCVPISNHLYFYWYRQILGQKVEFLVSFYNNEISEKSEIFDDQFSVERPDGSNFTLKIRSTKLEDSAMYFCASKRGYEQFFGPGTRLTVL.

This clone has ten or more counts. The rearrangement joins TRBV5-6 to TRBJ1-4; no firm D call. Per the germline V gene, CDR1 is SGHDT and CDR2 is YYEEEE. CDR3 size: 12 residues. Trimming took off 6 bases at V and 8 bases at J, with 11 bases between the two ends. CDR3 sequence (DNA): TGTGCCAGCACCCGACTTCAGGAAAAACTGTTTTTT. Its protein product is CASTRLQEKLFF.

J is TRBJ2-4 and V is TRBV7-9; a possible D gene is TRBD1 (6 bases). V lost 3 bases and J 0 bases, leaving 18 bases between the germline ends. This CDR3 has 18 residues. Germline loops: CDR1 SEHNR, CDR2 FQNEAQ (reference sequence). In DNA, the CDR3 is TGTGCCAGCAGCTTGGGCAGGGGAAGGATACAAGCCAAAAACATTCAGTACTTC. This sequence encodes CASSLGRGRIQAKNIQYF.

This chain joins TRBV20-1 and TRBJ2-7; D call uncertain. Looked up from germline, CDR1 is DFQATT and CDR2 is SNEGSKA (reference sequence). The V and J ends lost 3 bases and 0 bases respectively, with 15 bases between them. The CDR3 runs 15 residues. CDR3: CSASFPSRSSYEQYF. The CDR3 DNA reads TGCAGTGCTAGTTTCCCCTCGCGGAGCTCCTACGAGCAGTACTTC.

The rearrangement links TRBV24-1 to TRBJ2-3; 8 positions match TRBD2. The CDR3 length is 15 residues. The germline CDR1 and CDR2 sequences are KGHDR and SFDVKD. V shed 7 bases, J shed 5 bases, and the junction held 10 bases outside the gene matches. CDR3 DNA: TGTGCCACCAGCGGTAAGGGACTAGTTGGAGATACGCAGTATTTT. Translating it yields CATSGKGLVGDTQYF.

Written as DNA, the CDR3 is TGTGCCAGCAGCACCGGGACTAGGATGAATACGCAGTATTTT. This gives the protein CASSTGTRMNTQYF. The chain is built from TRBV2 and TRBJ2-3; the match to TRBD2 covers 8 bases. With V trimmed by 6 bases and J by 7 bases, 9 bases remained unmatched. CDR1 is SNHLY and CDR2 is FYNNEI in the germline V gene. This CDR3 is built from 14 residues.

V is TRBV4-2 and J is TRBJ2-7, with 7 bases identical to TRBD1. The J segment lost 3 bases and the V segment lost 1 base, leaving 3 bases of the junction unmatched. CDR1 is LGHNA, CDR2 YNFKEQ, per germline. The CDR3 length is 14 residues. The CDR3 sequence is CASSQANRGYEQYF. CDR3 nucleotide sequence: TGTGCCAGCAGCCAAGCCAACAGGGGCTACGAGCAGTACTTC.

The chain carries TRBV6-4 and TRBJ2-7; the D gene is possibly TRBD2 (7 bases). The V gene lost 5 bases and the J gene lost 0 bases, with 14 bases spanning the gap. Looked up from germline, CDR1 is MRHNA and CDR2 is SNTAGT. The CDR3 is 15 residues long. As DNA, the CDR3 is TGTGCCAGCAGTCGCGGGGGCGGGAGCTCCTACGAGCAGTACGTC. The encoded protein is CASSRGGGSSYEQYV.

The sample holds a few counts of this clone. The chain recombines TRBV11-2 with TRBJ1-4; weak D call: TRBD1 (6 bases). The CDR3 length is 15 residues. Per the germline V gene, CDR1 is SGHAT and CDR2 is FQNNGV. Trimming pared 1 base from V and 5 bases from J, leaving 11 bases between. CDR3 nucleotides: TGTGCCAGCAGCTTAGGGGACACATCGAATGAAAAACTGTTTTTT. This encodes CASSLGDTSNEKLFF. Using reference TRBV11-2 and TRBJ1-4 for the parts outside the CDR3, the full variable domain is EAGVAQSPRYKIIEKRQSVAFWCNPISGHATLYWYQQILGQGPKLLIQFQNNGVVDDSQLPKDRFSAERLKGVDSTLKIQPAKLEDSAVYLCASSLGDTSNEKLFFGSGTQLSVL.

The CDR3 reads CASSIYYADREGEQYF. As DNA, the CDR3 is TGTGCCAGTAGTATTTATTACGCGGACCGCGAGGGTGAGCAGTACTTC. The genes are TRBV19 and TRBJ2-7, with a possible D match to TRBD2 (5 bases). The length of the CDR3 is 16 residues. From germline, CDR1 is LNHDA and CDR2 SQIVND (reference sequence). V was clipped by 3 bases and J by 7 bases, with 22 bases between them.

The J gene is TRBJ1-1, the V gene TRBV6-5; D unclear. The length of the CDR3 is 15 residues. The germline V and J ends were trimmed by 0 bases and 1 base, with 9 bases remaining between them. From germline, CDR1 is MNHEY and CDR2 SVGAGI. The CDR3 DNA follows: TGTGCCAGCAGTTACTCGGTGCGGGGGAACACTGAAGCTTTCTTT. As protein: CASSYSVRGNTEAFF.

The V gene is TRBV10-1, the J gene TRBJ2-3, with D possibly TRBD2 on 5 matching bases. The CDR3 spans 15 residues. Between the trimmed V and J ends, which lost 1 base and 0 bases, there was a span of 8 bases. From germline, CDR1 is WNHNN and CDR2 SYGVQD (reference sequence). The CDR3 here is CASSEWASSTDTQYF. The CDR3 DNA reads as TGCGCCAGCAGTGAGTGGGCTAGCAGCACAGATACGCAGTATTTT.